This passage covers 5 T cell receptor beta chains from one sample sequenced in a study of blood T cell repertoires in COVID-19. Profiling relied on immunoSEQ multiplex PCR, and the TCRdb table lists in-frame clones only, not all of them. The sample contains 150,000 to 170,000 clones, around 90% of which appear only once. The sequenced material came from peripheral blood. These receptors originate from a man aged 50 to 59 with acute or convalescent COVID-19.

This clone was recorded a few times. The chain employs TRBV12-5 and TRBJ2-2; TRBD2 is a possible D gene (5 bases). The V and J ends lost 7 bases and 3 bases respectively, with 9 bases between them. The CDR3 has 13 amino acids. The V gene's germline CDR1 is LGHNT and CDR2 FRNRAP. CDR3 in amino acids: CASAEGYTGELFF. The CDR3 DNA is TGTGCTAGTGCAGAGGGCTACACCGGGGAGCTGTTTTTT. Looking up the rest from reference TRBV12-5 and TRBJ2-2 gives the full variable domain: DARVTQTPRHKVTEMGQEVTMRCQPILGHNTVFWYRQTMMQGLELLAYFRNRAPLDDSGMPKDRFSAEMPDATLATLKIQPSEPRDSAVYFCASAEGYTGELFFGEGSRLTVL.

The rearrangement uses TRBV15 and TRBJ1-2; D is unresolved. This CDR3 spans 14 amino acids. Trimming took off 0 bases at V and 6 bases at J, with 11 bases between the two ends. CDR1 is LNHNV, CDR2 YYDKDF, per germline (reference sequence). The CDR3 bases are TGTGCCACCAGCAGAGATTCCCTTGGAGATGGCTACACCTTC. Its protein product is CATSRDSLGDGYTF.

This clone was found once. The J gene is TRBJ1-3, the V gene TRBV5-1; no reliable D call. Trimming cost V 7 bases and J 0 bases, with 14 bases left between them. The CDR3 is 15 amino acids. CDR1 is SGHRS, CDR2 YFSETQ, per germline. The CDR3 DNA sequence: TGCGCCAGCCGGTACTCATACCTCTCTGGAAACACCATATATTTT. Translated: CASRYSYLSGNTIYF. The full variable domain, rest sourced from reference TRBV5-1 and TRBJ1-3, is KAGVTQTPRYLIKTRGQQVTLSCSPISGHRSVSWYQQTPGQGLQFLFEYFSETQRNKGNFPGRFSGRQFSNSRSEMNVSTLELGDSALYLCASRYSYLSGNTIYFGEGSWLTVV.

The J gene is TRBJ2-7, the V gene TRBV6-5; D is perhaps TRBD1 (5 bases). The CDR3 extends over 13 amino acids. The germline CDR1 and CDR2 sequences are MNHEY and SVGAGI. V was cut by 6 bases and J by 0 bases, with 9 bases left in between. The CDR3 region is CASSLTDSYEQYV. As DNA, the CDR3 is TGTGCCAGCAGCCTGACAGACTCCTACGAGCAGTACGTC.

This clone was recorded only once. V gene TRBV19 combines with J gene TRBJ1-4, with TRBD1 matching 7 bases. J lost 8 bases, V lost 0 bases, and 6 bases had no gene match. The CDR3 sequence is 15 residues long. Germline CDR1 is LNHDA and CDR2 is SQIVND (reference sequence). This chain's CDR3 is CASSIDWAGGEKLFF. For the CDR3, the DNA is TGTGCCAGTAGTATAGATTGGGCAGGGGGAGAAAAACTGTTTTTT.